In this sample, the clone carrying this T cell receptor (beta chain) turned up once. The antigen is undetermined. Measured with immunoSEQ multiplex PCR; TCRdb has only the in-frame clones, and not every one. Of 46,000 or so clones listed, about 74% are singletons. This CDR3 contains 15 residues. Trimming took 3 bases from V and 3 from J; bases not matched to a gene: 8. Germline loops: CDR1 SGHDT, CDR2 YYEEEE. This sample was included in a study of T cell responses to AZD1222 COVID-19 vaccine. Whole-study results and caveats: The donors showed a predominance of white British ancestry and of females, with possible underestimation of clonal diversity. With dominance at 160-218 and 743-854, vaccine-associated CD4 TCRs spanned spike. Following two doses of AZD1222, Spike-specific TCR breadth and depth rose. Scientists sampled the repertoires only once the peak T cell response had passed.

The receptor comes from an adult in good health. The specimen comprised peripheral blood, sampled on day 0 of AZD1222 vaccination. The chain has TRBV5-6 and TRBJ1-1, with 7 bases identical to TRBD1. This CDR3 is CASSSVVGGYTEAFF. DNA for the CDR3: TGTGCCAGCAGCTCGGTGGTAGGGGGCTACACTGAAGCTTTCTTT.